These 14 T cell receptor beta chains were sequenced from one sample in a study of blood T cell repertoires in COVID-19. Method: immunoSEQ multiplex PCR; TCRdb's copy keeps in-frame clones and lacks some. The sample comprises about 200,000 clones, 85% of which are singletons, and over 15% rests with the top ten. The sequencing input was PBMCs or T cells enriched from blood (not recorded which). The source of these receptors is a man aged 40-55 years who had recovered from COVID-19.

This chain connects TRBV25-1 to TRBJ2-3, with D tentatively TRBD1 (7 bases). Trimming removed 2 bases at V and 3 bases at J, with 12 bases between. Germline V gene sequence: CDR1 MGHDK, CDR2 SYGVNS. CDR3 length: 15 residues. This CDR3 reads CASSEGGGETDTQYF. In nucleotides, the CDR3 is TGTGCCAGCAGTGAAGGAGGGGGCGAAACAGATACGCAGTATTTT.

The chain links TRBV3-1 (or the pseudogene TRBV3-2) to TRBJ2-7; possibly TRBD1 for D (5 bases). CDR3 size: 13 residues. With 3 bases removed from V and 4 bases from J, the gap between germline ends came to 10 bases. Germline V CDR1 and CDR2: LGHDT, YNNKEL (reference sequence). The CDR3 sequence is CASSQGLRYEQYF. DNA for the CDR3: TGTGCCAGCAGCCAGGGGCTGAGGTACGAGCAGTACTTC.

The gene calls are TRBV3-1 (or the pseudogene TRBV3-2) and TRBJ2-7; tentative D call: TRBD1 (6 bases). V gave up 0 bases and J gave up 0 bases, with 15 bases separating them. The CDR3 is 17 amino acids. Germline V CDR1 and CDR2: LGHDT, YNNKEL (reference sequence). The DNA of the CDR3 is TGTGCCAGCAGCCAAGATCGTCACAGGGAAATCTCCTACGAGCAGTACTTC. Protein: CASSQDRHREISYEQYF.

This chain links TRBV6-5 with TRBJ1-5, with TRBD1 identical over 7 bases. V shed 6 bases, J shed 4 bases, and the junction held 6 bases outside the gene matches. CDR3 size: 14 residues. From germline, CDR1 is MNHEY and CDR2 SVGAGI. The CDR3 spells CASRRTGRNQPQHF. DNA of the CDR3: TGTGCCAGCAGACGGACAGGACGGAATCAGCCCCAGCATTTT.

This chain connects TRBV6-6 to TRBJ2-7; 7 bases are a match to TRBD1. After removal of 5 bases from V and 2 bases from J, the junction contained 12 bases not matched to a gene. The CDR3 loop spans 16 amino acids. From germline, CDR1 is MNHNY and CDR2 SVGAGI (reference sequence). The CDR3 DNA sequence: TGTGCCAGCAGTCCTATGACAGGGTCCTCCACCTACGAGCAGTACTTC. Protein sequence: CASSPMTGSSTYEQYF.

The gene calls are TRBV2 and TRBJ1-2, with 7 bases matching TRBD1. The trim removed 5 bases at V and 8 bases at J, leaving 8 bases unmatched. CDR1 and CDR2 from the germline V gene are SNHLY and FYNNEI. The CDR3 runs to 13 residues. The CDR3 region is CASSRQGQDGYTF. The CDR3, as DNA: TGTGCCAGCAGTCGACAGGGTCAGGACGGCTACACCTTC.

The chain links TRBV6-5 to TRBJ1-2; 7 bases are shared with TRBD1. V gave up 5 bases and J gave up 4 bases; unmatched junction bases: 7. Per the germline V gene, CDR1 is MNHEY and CDR2 is SVGAGI. The CDR3 covers 14 residues. The CDR3 is CASSRGDSSYGYTF. CDR3 in DNA: TGTGCCAGCAGTCGAGGGGACAGCTCCTATGGCTACACCTTC.

This clone was found a few times. In DNA, the CDR3 is TGTGCCAGCAGCTCGGGCAAAGCGGGTACGTCCTACAATGAGCAGTTCTTC. This codes for CASSSGKAGTSYNEQFF. This chain joins TRBV5-4 and TRBJ2-1, with D possibly being TRBD2 (6 bases). Between the trimmed V and J ends, which lost 3 bases and 1 base, there was a span of 17 bases. Germline CDR1 reads SGHNT; CDR2 reads YYREEE (reference sequence). The CDR3 is 17 amino acids.

The V gene is TRBV30, the J gene TRBJ1-1; 10 nucleotides line up with TRBD1. The V gene's germline CDR1 is GTSNPN and CDR2 SVGIG (reference sequence). The CDR3 is 12 amino acids. Trimming took 6 bases from V and 7 from J; bases not matched to a gene: 5. DNA for the CDR3: TGTGCCTGCGGGACAGGGGTGTATGAAGCTTTCTTT. Translating gives CACGTGVYEAFF.

The chain joins TRBV6-5 to TRBJ2-1; perhaps TRBD2 as D (6 bases). Germline values: CDR1 MNHEY, CDR2 SVGAGI. CDR3 size: 15 residues. With 5 bases removed from V and 0 bases from J, the gap between germline ends came to 11 bases. CDR3 DNA sequence: TGTGCCAGCAGTACTACTAGCCTCTCCTACAATGAGCAGTTCTTC. This codes for CASSTTSLSYNEQFF.

This clone showed up just a few times. The chain joins TRBV5-4 to TRBJ1-2, with TRBD1 identical over 9 bases. This CDR3 region has 16 residues. CDR1 is SGHNT and CDR2 is YYREEE in the germline V gene (reference sequence). Trimming took 4 bases from V and 4 from J; bases not matched to a gene: 11. CDR3 nucleotide sequence: TGTGCCAGCAGCCCCCGCGGACAGGGGAAGGGCTATGGCTACACCTTC. Amino acids: CASSPRGQGKGYGYTF.

The chain carries TRBV11-3 and TRBJ2-7, with D perhaps matching TRBD1 (5 bases). V was trimmed by 0 bases and J by 1 base, leaving 10 bases between them. CDR1 SGHNT and CDR2 YENEEA come from the germline V gene. This CDR3 has 15 residues. In DNA form, the CDR3 reads TGTGCCAGCAGCTTAGACCCGGCAGGGTCCTACGAGCAGTACTTC. Translation: CASSLDPAGSYEQYF.

The chain employs TRBV3-1 (or the pseudogene TRBV3-2) and TRBJ1-2, with D unclear. This CDR3 spans 12 amino acids. Germline values: CDR1 LGHDT, CDR2 YNNKEL (reference sequence). The V end lost 4 bases, the J end lost 5 bases, and 8 bases lay between the germline ends. CDR3 sequence reads: CASSPRGYGYTF. The CDR3 DNA is TGTGCCAGCAGCCCCCGGGGTTATGGCTACACCTTC.

To note about this clone: Other DNA sequences in this sample translate to the same CDR3. V is TRBV9 and J is TRBJ2-2, with 7 bases matching TRBD1. The CDR3 loop spans 15 amino acids. V lost 2 bases, J lost 1 base, and 2 bases stayed unmatched. Germline values: CDR1 SGDLS, CDR2 YYNGEE. CDR3 coding DNA: TGTGCCAGCAGCGTTCGGACAGGGAACACCGGGGAGCTGTTTTTT. Amino acid sequence: CASSVRTGNTGELFF.